This TCR beta chain was documented in a study of T cell responses to AZD1222 COVID-19 vaccine. This CDR3 has 15 residues. The V gene's germline CDR1 is SGHVT and CDR2 SQSDAQ. V lost 2 bases, J lost 14 bases, and 23 bases lay in between. Generated by immunoSEQ multiplex PCR, the TCRdb table keeps only in-frame clones and is missing some. Among about 96,000 clones, 89% were seen once, and the ten largest hold roughly 1.7%. The origin of this receptor is an adult in good health. The material was peripheral blood, obtained on day 0 of AZD1222 vaccination. The genes are TRBV7-4 and TRBJ2-3; D may correspond to TRBD1 or TRBD2 (6 bases each). The DNA for the CDR3 is TGTGCCAGCAGCTTATCGCCCTCGGGGGACACCTCGCCGTATTTT. Protein: CASSLSPSGDTSPYF.